This T cell receptor (beta chain) stems from a study of Ad26.COV2.S vaccination and SARS-CoV-2 variants. In the study overall: Vaccine-arm donor from the placebo-controlled COV1001 Ad26.COV2.S trial.

The table lists this clone with a few counts. The antigen is undetermined. Germline CDR1 and CDR2: SGHDN and FVKESK. V was pared by 2 bases and J by 5 bases, with 7 bases between. There are 13 residues in the CDR3. Treatment noted: roughly 20 received Ad26.COV2.S at low or high dose, single or two shots; about 5 received placebo; per-sample allocation not given. The study sampled participants on day 63 after the first vaccine or placebo injection. The data were produced by immunoSEQ multiplex PCR, yet TCRdb's version contains in-frame clones alone and is incomplete. This table has fewer than 600,000 clones, 80% to 90% appearing once. Study findings and constraints: The analyses of TCR breadth and depth may have understated the size of total T cell responses.

This receptor was taken from a person between 18 and 59 years old who received the Ad26.COV2.S COVID-19 vaccine or a placebo. The gene calls are TRBV14 and TRBJ1-5; tentatively, D is TRBD1 (5 bases). The sample in question was peripheral blood, obtained in a trial of Ad26.COV2.S vaccine versus placebo. CDR3 nucleotides: TGTGCCAGCAGCCAAACCAGGGATCAGCCCCAGCATTTT. This gives the protein CASSQTRDQPQHF. Together with reference TRBV14 and TRBJ1-5, the CDR3 gives the full variable domain: EAGVTQFPSHSVIEKGQTVTLRCDPISGHDNLYWYRRVMGKEIKFLLHFVKESKQDESGMPNNRFLAERTGGTYSTLKVQPAELEDSGVYFCASSQTRDQPQHFGDGTRLSIL.